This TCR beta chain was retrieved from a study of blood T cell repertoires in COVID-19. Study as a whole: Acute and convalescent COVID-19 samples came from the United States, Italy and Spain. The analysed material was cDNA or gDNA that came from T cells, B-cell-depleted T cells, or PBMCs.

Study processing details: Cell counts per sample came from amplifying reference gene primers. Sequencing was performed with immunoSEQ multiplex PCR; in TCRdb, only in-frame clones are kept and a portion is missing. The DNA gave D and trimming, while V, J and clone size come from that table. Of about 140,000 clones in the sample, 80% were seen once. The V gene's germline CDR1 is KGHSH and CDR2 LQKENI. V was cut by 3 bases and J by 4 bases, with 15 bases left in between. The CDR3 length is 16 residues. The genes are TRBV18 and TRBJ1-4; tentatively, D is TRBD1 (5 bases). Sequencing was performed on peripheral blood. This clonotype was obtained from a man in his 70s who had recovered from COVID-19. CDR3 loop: CASSPPDRTYNEKLFF. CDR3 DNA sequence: TGTGCCAGCTCACCCCCGGACCGGACATATAATGAAAAACTGTTTTTT.